The sequence of this T cell receptor beta chain was determined in a study of blood T cell repertoires in COVID-19. Study background: Sites across the United States, Italy and Spain contributed samples from acute and convalescent COVID-19.

Seattle patients were enrolled while actively infected and followed longitudinally. The method was immunoSEQ multiplex PCR; TCRdb's version includes in-frame clones alone and lacks a portion of them. The repertoire has some 450,000 clones, around 90% of them found once; the top ten carry 0.8% to 0.9%. This clonotype was sampled from a man younger than 35 with COVID-19, enrolled during active disease. The source material was peripheral blood.

The CDR3 here is CASSSPTGGGYYTGELFF. For the CDR3, the DNA is TGTGCCAGCAGCTCCCCAACAGGGGGCGGTTATTACACCGGGGAGCTGTTTTTT. V and J are TRBV7-8 and TRBJ2-2; 9 bases match TRBD1. V dropped 4 bases and J dropped 3; count of bases not matched to a gene: 12. CDR1 is SGHVS and CDR2 is FQNEAQ in the germline V gene. This CDR3 contains 18 residues.